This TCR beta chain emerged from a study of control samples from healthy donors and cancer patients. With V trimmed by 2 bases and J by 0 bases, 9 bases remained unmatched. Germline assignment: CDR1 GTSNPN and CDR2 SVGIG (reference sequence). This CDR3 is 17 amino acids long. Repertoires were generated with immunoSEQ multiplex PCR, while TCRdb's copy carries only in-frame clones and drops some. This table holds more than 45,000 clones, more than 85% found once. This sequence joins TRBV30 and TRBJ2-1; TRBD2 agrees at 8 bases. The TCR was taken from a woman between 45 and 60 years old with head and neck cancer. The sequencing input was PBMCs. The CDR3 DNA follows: TGTGCCTGGAGTAACCCTAGCGGGCCGAGCTCCTACAATGAGCAGTTCTTC. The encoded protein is CAWSNPSGPSSYNEQFF. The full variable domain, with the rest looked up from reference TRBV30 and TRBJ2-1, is SQTIHQWPATLVQPVGSPLSLECTVEGTSNPNLYWYRQAAGRGLQLLFYSVGIGQISSEVPQNLSASRPQDRQFILSSKKLLLSDSGFYLCAWSNPSGPSSYNEQFFGPGTRLTVL.